This T cell receptor (beta chain) was sequenced for a study of cytomegalovirus exposure and HLA in healthy donors. Regarding this clone: Its target is not known.

The PCR contained 60 Vbeta and 13 Jbeta primers. Using immunoSEQ multiplex PCR, the repertoire was profiled, and TCRdb retains in-frame clones only, with some absent. The sample holds about 160,000 clones; roughly 85% are singletons and the top ten take around 0.85%. Trimming cost V 0 bases and J 7 bases; bases outside gene matches: 4. The CDR3 runs to 15 residues. The germline V gene encodes CDR1 MGHRA and CDR2 YSYEKL. Points from the study as a whole: Later analysis demonstrated an association between a missense DCLRE1C variant and TCR beta V- and J-gene trimming. Another analysis was done later, and it associated over 15,000 TCR beta sequences with HLA alleles at 0.05 false discovery rate. As a later analysis revealed, most CMV-associated TCR beta chains appeared HLA-restricted.

The receptor comes from a woman in her 30s in good health and CMV-seronegative. Sequenced material: PBMCs. The gene calls are TRBV4-1 and TRBJ2-7, with 12 bases fitting TRBD2. The CDR3 spells CASSQELAGGPEQYF. The CDR3 DNA is TGCGCCAGCAGCCAAGAGCTAGCGGGAGGGCCGGAGCAGTACTTC.